The sequence of this TCR beta chain was determined in a study of T cells after yellow fever vaccination. Turning to the study itself: Fractions of low cell number were prepared using SMART-Seq v4 Ultra Low Input.

The CDR3 consists of 15 residues. The germline CDR1 and CDR2 sequences are SGHTA and FQGNSA. Trimming took 1 base from V and 1 from J, leaving 8 bases between them. For TCR, cDNA came from 5'RACE template switching, which added a universal primer site and UMIs. TCRdb re-called the 5' RACE reads with MiXCR, one entry per CDR3 protein. The sample contains about 550,000 distinct CDR3 sequences, 15% to 20% of which appear only once. Study-level findings and limits: Only a minor proportion of clonotypes was detected across both CD4 and CD8 compartments. Clones from primary vaccination mostly reappeared after the booster (around 96% CD4, less than 90% CD8).

Of note for this clonotype: The antigen remains unidentified.

This receptor was taken from a man aged 25-45 years who received the YFV17D yellow fever vaccine. V gene TRBV7-2 combines with J gene TRBJ2-1; D not certain. The sample consisted of PBMCs, taken 15 days after the yellow fever booster vaccination. CDR3 in amino acids: CASSLVAQSYNEQFF. The CDR3 DNA is TGTGCCAGCAGCTTAGTAGCCCAGTCCTACAATGAGCAGTTCTTC.